These 9 T cell receptor beta chains share one sample of origin, sequenced in a study of OX40 agonist ivuxolimab in advanced cancers. Profiled with immunoSEQ multiplex PCR; TCRdb holds only in-frame clones, not every one. Of over 10,000 clones listed, around 73% are singletons. Sequenced material: CD4+ or CD8+ T cells sorted from blood, taken in a trial of the OX40 agonist ivuxolimab. The receptor set was obtained from an adult with an advanced solid tumor such as melanoma, head and neck, liver or kidney cancer.

The chain has TRBV19 and TRBJ2-3; D remains unclear. Germline-derived CDR1 and CDR2 are LNHDA and SQIVND (reference sequence). The CDR3 consists of 13 residues. Deletions cut 7 bases from V and 1 base from J, with 9 bases between. CDR3 in DNA: TGTGCCAGTAATGACGGACGCACAGATACGCAGTATTTT. Translation: CASNDGRTDTQYF.

This clone has more than one count but fewer than ten. Here the CDR3 DNA reads TGTGCCAGCAGCACAGGGACGGCGGGAGCGAACGAGCAGTACTTC. Protein product: CASSTGTAGANEQYF. The V and J genes are TRBV9 and TRBJ2-7, with D perhaps TRBD2 (7 bases). This CDR3 has 15 residues. Germline lookup yields CDR1 SGDLS and CDR2 YYNGEE. The germline V and J ends were trimmed by 4 bases and 5 bases, with 19 bases remaining between them.

The J gene is TRBJ1-1, the V gene TRBV6-1; 8 nucleotides match TRBD1. This CDR3 is built from 14 residues. Trimming at V came to 4 bases and at J to 4 bases, leaving 5 bases not matched to a gene. The germline CDR1 and CDR2 sequences are MNHNS and SASEGT. CDR3 in amino acids: CASSAPRGLTEAFF. The CDR3 DNA sequence: TGTGCCAGCAGTGCTCCCAGGGGGCTCACTGAAGCTTTCTTT.

The chain is built from TRBV6-5 and TRBJ1-5; weak D call: TRBD1 (6 bases). Trimming pared 4 bases from V and 1 base from J, leaving 11 bases between. Germline V gives CDR1 MNHEY, CDR2 SVGAGI. The CDR3 has 15 residues. The CDR3 sequence is CASSWGQLSNQPQHF. In nucleotides, the CDR3 is TGTGCCAGCAGTTGGGGGCAGCTGAGCAATCAGCCCCAGCATTTT.

The chain uses TRBV30 and TRBJ1-5; TRBD1 might be the D (6 bases). V lost 4 bases, J lost 7 bases, and 17 bases lay in between. Germline CDR1 and CDR2: GTSNPN and SVGIG (reference sequence). This CDR3 comprises 14 residues. CDR3 nucleotides: TGTGCCTGGACTGCACAGGGAGTCGGGCAGCCCCAGCATTTT. This codes for CAWTAQGVGQPQHF.

The table lists this clone with a few counts. The rearrangement uses TRBV6-1 and TRBJ2-5; perhaps D is TRBD1 or TRBD2 (6 bases each). The CDR3 runs to 15 residues. Deletions cut 3 bases from V and 5 bases from J, with 16 bases between. Looked up from germline, CDR1 is MNHNS and CDR2 is SASEGT. The CDR3 bases are TGTGCCAGCAGTGATGGAGGGGGAGGAGCGGAGACCCAGTACTTC. Amino acids: CASSDGGGGAETQYF.

The genes are TRBV19 and TRBJ2-1; D possibly corresponds to TRBD1 (6 bases). V shed 3 bases and J shed 5 bases, with 8 bases lying between them. This CDR3 is built from 13 residues. Germline values: CDR1 LNHDA, CDR2 SQIVND (reference sequence). CDR3 region: CASSIKGDNEQFF. DNA for the CDR3: TGTGCCAGTAGTATTAAGGGGGACAATGAGCAGTTCTTC.

The chain couples TRBV30 to TRBJ2-3, with D unclear. The V end was cut by 4 bases, the J end by 4 bases, with 18 bases between. Germline CDR1 reads GTSNPN; CDR2 reads SVGIG (reference sequence). The CDR3 is 15 residues long. In DNA form, the CDR3 reads TGTGCCTGGACCGTACGTGGGGTTGGCGCAGATACGCAGTATTTT. Translating it yields CAWTVRGVGADTQYF.

The V gene is TRBV6-5, the J gene TRBJ2-1, with D maybe TRBD2 (5 bases). V lost 8 bases and J lost 7, with 9 bases in between. Looked up from germline, CDR1 is MNHEY and CDR2 is SVGAGI. This CDR3 has 11 amino acids. This CDR3 is CASGGGNEQFF. In DNA form, the CDR3 reads TGTGCCAGCGGAGGCGGGAATGAGCAGTTCTTC.